This T cell receptor beta chain comes out of a study of blood T cell repertoires in COVID-19. About the research overall: Specimens from acute and convalescent COVID-19 originated in the United States, Italy and Spain.

In the original processing: It was from reference gene primer amplification that nucleated cell counts were estimated. Sequenced by immunoSEQ multiplex PCR; TCRdb stores in-frame clones only, minus some. V and J calls and clone size are those listed in that table; D and trimming were worked out from the DNA. The top ten hold 12% of the sample, which has about 240,000 clones, 80% to 85% seen once. The germline V gene has CDR1 LGHDT and CDR2 YNNKEL (reference sequence). The CDR3 sequence is 14 residues long. The V end was cut by 1 base, the J end by 8 bases, with 11 bases between. V and J are TRBV3-1 (or the pseudogene TRBV3-2) and TRBJ1-4; D is unresolved. The clonotype comes from a woman aged 55-70 years with active or convalescent COVID-19. Sequencing was done on a sample of peripheral blood. The CDR3 spells CASSQGHSKEKLFF. The CDR3 DNA is TGTGCCAGCAGCCAAGGACATTCAAAGGAAAAACTGTTTTTT.